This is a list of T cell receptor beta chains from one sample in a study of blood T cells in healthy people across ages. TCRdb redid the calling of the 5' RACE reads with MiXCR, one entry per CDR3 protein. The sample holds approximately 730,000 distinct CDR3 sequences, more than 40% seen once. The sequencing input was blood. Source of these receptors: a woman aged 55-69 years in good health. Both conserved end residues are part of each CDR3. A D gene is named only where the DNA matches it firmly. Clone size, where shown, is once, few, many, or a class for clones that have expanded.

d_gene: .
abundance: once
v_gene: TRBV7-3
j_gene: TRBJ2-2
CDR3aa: CASSSNTRELFF
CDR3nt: TGTGCCAGCAGCTCGAATACCAGGGAGCTGTTTTTT

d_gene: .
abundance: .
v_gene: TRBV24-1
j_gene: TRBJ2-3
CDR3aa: CATSDGDPTDTQYF
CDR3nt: TGTGCCACCAGCGATGGGGACCCCACAGATACGCAGTATTTT

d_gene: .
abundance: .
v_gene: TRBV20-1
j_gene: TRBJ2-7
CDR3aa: CSATGTGVYEQYF
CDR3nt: TGCAGTGCCACGGGGACGGGGGTTTACGAGCAGTACTTC

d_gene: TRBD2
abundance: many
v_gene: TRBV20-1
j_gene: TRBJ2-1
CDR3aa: CSASSQRENDEQFF
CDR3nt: TGCAGTGCTAGCTCTCAGCGGGAGAACGATGAGCAGTTCTTC

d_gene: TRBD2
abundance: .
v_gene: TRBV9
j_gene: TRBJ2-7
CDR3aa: CASSVEASGGRGTYEQYF
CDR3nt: TGTGCCAGCAGCGTAGAGGCTAGCGGGGGCCGTGGTACCTACGAGCAGTACTTC

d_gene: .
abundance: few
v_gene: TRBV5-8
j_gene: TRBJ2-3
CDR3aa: CASSSLLSAEFTDTQYF
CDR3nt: TGTGCCAGCAGCTCCCTTCTGTCAGCAGAGTTCACAGATACGCAGTATTTT

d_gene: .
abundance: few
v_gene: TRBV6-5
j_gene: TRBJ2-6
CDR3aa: CASSYGGLGANVLTF
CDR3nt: TGTGCCAGCAGTTATGGGGGGCTCGGGGCCAACGTCCTGACTTTC

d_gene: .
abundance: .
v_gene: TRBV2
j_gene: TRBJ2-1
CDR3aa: CASDGRVSYNEQFF
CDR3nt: TGTGCCAGTGACGGACGGGTCTCCTACAATGAGCAGTTCTTC

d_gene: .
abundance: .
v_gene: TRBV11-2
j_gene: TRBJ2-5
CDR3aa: CASSLGTGSEGETQYF
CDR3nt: TGTGCCAGCAGCTTAGGAACGGGATCAGAAGGGGAGACCCAGTACTTC

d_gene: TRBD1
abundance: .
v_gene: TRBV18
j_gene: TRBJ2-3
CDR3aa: CASSPHVGGSTDTQYF
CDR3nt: TGTGCCAGCTCACCACATGTAGGGGGCAGCACGGATACGCAGTATTTT

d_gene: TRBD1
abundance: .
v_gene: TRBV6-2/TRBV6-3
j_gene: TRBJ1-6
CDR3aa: CASSSTGTGGQPLHF
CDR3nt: TGTGCCAGCAGTTCAACTGGGACAGGGGGACAACCCCTCCACTTT

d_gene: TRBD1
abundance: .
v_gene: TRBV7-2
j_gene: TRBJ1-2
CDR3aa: CASSSGQGVVYTF
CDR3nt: TGTGCCAGCAGCTCCGGACAGGGGGTTGTCTACACCTTC

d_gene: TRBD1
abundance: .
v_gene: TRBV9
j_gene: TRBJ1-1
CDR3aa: CASSPRQGGEAFF
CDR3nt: TGTGCCAGCAGCCCTCGACAGGGTGGTGAAGCTTTCTTT

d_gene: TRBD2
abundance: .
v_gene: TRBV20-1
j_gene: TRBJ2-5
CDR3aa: CSASKGVAGVGETQYF
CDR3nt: TGCAGTGCTAGTAAGGGAGTAGCGGGAGTGGGGGAGACCCAGTACTTC

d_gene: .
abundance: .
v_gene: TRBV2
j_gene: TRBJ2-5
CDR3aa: CASTPLGRSNQETQYF
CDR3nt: TGTGCCAGCACTCCTTTGGGGCGCAGTAACCAAGAGACCCAGTACTTC

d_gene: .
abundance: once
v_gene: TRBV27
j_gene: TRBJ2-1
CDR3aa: CASRRDLEQFF
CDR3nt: TGTGCCAGCAGGCGGGACTTAGAGCAGTTCTTC

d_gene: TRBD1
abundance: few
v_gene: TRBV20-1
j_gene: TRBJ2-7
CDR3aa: CSAATGGYEQYF
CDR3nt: TGCAGTGCTGCAACAGGGGGCTACGAGCAGTACTTC

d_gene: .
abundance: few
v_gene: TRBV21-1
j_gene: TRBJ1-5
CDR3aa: CASSWGKRNNQPQHF
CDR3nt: TGTGCCAGCTCTTGGGGGAAGAGGAACAATCAGCCCCAGCATTTT

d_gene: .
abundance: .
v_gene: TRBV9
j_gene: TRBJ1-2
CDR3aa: CASSGAADSFKHGYTF
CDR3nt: TGTGCCAGCAGCGGCGCTGCGGACAGCTTCAAACATGGCTACACCTTC

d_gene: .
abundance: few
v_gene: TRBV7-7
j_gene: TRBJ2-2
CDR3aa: CASSLTGSTGELFF
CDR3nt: TGTGCTAGCAGCTTGACCGGAAGCACCGGGGAGCTGTTTTTT

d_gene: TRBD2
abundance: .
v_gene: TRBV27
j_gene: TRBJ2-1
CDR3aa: CASSPGTSGGGEQFF
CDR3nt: TGTGCCAGCAGTCCAGGGACTAGCGGAGGGGGTGAGCAGTTCTTC

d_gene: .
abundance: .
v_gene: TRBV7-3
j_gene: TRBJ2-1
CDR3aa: CASSFYGSPKGEQFF
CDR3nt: TGTGCCAGCAGCTTTTACGGCTCCCCAAAGGGTGAGCAGTTCTTC

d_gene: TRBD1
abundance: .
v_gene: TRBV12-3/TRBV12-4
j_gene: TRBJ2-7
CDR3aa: CASSLALGQGSSYEQYF
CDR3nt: TGTGCCAGCAGTTTAGCACTCGGACAGGGGTCAAGTTACGAGCAGTACTTC

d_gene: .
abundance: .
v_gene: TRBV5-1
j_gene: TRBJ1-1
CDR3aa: CASSLGTEGTEAFF
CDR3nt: TGCGCCAGCAGCTTGGGGACAGAGGGCACTGAAGCTTTCTTT

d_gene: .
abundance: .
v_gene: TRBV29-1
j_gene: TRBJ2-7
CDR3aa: CSVGNIAYEQYF
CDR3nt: TGCAGCGTTGGAAACATCGCCTACGAGCAGTACTTC

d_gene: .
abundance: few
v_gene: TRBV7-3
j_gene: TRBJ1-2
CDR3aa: CASSPGGMNYGYTF
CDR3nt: TGTGCCAGCAGCCCCGGGGGAATGAACTATGGCTACACCTTC

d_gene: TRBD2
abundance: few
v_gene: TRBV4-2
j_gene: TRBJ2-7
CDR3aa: CASSQVVAGGYEQYF
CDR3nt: TGTGCCAGCAGCCAAGTCGTCGCGGGGGGCTACGAGCAGTACTTC

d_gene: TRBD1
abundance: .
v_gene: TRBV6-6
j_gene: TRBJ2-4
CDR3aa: CASSLTGTEIAKNIQYF
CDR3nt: TGTGCCAGCAGTTTGACCGGGACAGAGATAGCCAAAAACATTCAGTACTTC

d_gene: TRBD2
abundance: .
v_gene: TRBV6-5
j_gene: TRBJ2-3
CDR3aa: CASSTFLAGGPDTQYF
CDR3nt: TGTGCCAGCAGTACCTTCCTAGCGGGGGGGCCGGATACGCAGTATTTT

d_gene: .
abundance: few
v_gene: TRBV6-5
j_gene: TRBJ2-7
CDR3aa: CASSYSGTPSYEQYF
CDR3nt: TGTGCCAGCAGTTACTCCGGCACTCCCTCCTACGAGCAGTACTTC

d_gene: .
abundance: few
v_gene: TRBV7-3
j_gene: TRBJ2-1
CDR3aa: CASSLAGENGQFF
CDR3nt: TGTGCCAGCAGCTTAGCAGGGGAAAATGGGCAGTTCTTC

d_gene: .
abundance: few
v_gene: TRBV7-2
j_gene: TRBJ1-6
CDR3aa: CASSKGQGSSPLHF
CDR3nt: TGTGCCAGCAGCAAGGGGCAGGGAAGTTCACCCCTCCACTTT

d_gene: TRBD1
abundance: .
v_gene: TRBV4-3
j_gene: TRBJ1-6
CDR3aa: CASSHWTGGLDSPLHF
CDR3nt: TGCGCCAGCAGCCATTGGACAGGGGGCTTGGATTCACCCCTCCACTTT

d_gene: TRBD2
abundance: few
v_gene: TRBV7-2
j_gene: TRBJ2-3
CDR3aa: CASSPRTSGDLTDTQYF
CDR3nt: TGTGCCAGCAGCCCCCGGACTAGCGGGGACCTCACAGATACGCAGTATTTT

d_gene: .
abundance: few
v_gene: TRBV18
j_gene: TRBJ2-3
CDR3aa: CASSPPIATDTQYF
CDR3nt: TGTGCCAGCTCACCACCAATAGCCACAGATACGCAGTATTTT

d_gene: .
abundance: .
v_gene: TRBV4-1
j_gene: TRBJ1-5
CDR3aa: CASSQEYGERPQHF
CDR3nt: TGCGCCAGCAGCCAAGAATACGGTGAGAGACCCCAGCATTTT

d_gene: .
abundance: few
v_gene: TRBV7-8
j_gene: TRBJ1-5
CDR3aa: CASSLGRVGGNQPQHF
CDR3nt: TGTGCCAGCAGCTTAGGTAGAGTTGGTGGCAATCAGCCCCAGCATTTT

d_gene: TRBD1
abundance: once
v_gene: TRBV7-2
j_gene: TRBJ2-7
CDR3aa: CASSWGQSAPPSYEQYF
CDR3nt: TGTGCCAGCAGCTGGGGACAGAGTGCGCCGCCATCCTACGAGCAGTACTTC

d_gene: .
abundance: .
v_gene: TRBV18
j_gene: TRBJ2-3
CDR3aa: CASAPGVTDTQYF
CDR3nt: TGTGCCAGCGCACCAGGGGTGACAGATACGCAGTATTTT

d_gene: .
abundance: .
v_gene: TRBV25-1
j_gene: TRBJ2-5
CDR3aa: CASSEGYNGPRGPSETQYF
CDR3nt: TGTGCCAGCAGTGAAGGCTATAACGGACCCAGGGGACCCTCAGAGACCCAGTACTTC

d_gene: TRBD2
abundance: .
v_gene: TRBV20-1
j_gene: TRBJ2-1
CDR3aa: CSAPTSGRARYYNEQFF
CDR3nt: TGCAGTGCTCCGACTAGCGGGAGGGCTAGGTACTACAATGAGCAGTTCTTC

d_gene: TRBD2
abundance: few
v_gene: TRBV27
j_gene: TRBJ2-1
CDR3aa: CASSSSSSGRAVNEQFF
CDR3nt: TGTGCCAGCAGTTCCTCCTCTAGCGGGAGGGCCGTCAATGAGCAGTTCTTC

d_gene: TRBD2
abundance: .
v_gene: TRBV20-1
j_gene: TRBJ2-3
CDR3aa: CSAGLAGGLSDTQYF
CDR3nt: TGCAGTGCTGGTTTAGCGGGGGGGCTCTCAGATACGCAGTATTTT

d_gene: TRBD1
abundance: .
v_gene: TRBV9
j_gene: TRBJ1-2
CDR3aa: CASSPRGTDRSLYGYTF
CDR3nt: TGTGCCAGCAGCCCGCGGGGGACAGACAGGTCGCTCTATGGCTACACCTTC

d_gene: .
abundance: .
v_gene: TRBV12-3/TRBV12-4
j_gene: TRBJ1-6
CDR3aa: CASRGRVGTGSPLHF
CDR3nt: TGTGCCAGCAGGGGAAGGGTGGGGACGGGTTCACCCCTCCACTTT

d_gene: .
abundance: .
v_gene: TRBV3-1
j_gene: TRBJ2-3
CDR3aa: CASSQPWRDTDTQYF
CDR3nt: TGTGCCAGCAGTCAACCCTGGAGGGACACAGATACGCAGTATTTT

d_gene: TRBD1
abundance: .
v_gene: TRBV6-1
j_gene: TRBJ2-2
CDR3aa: CASNRDSSTGELFF
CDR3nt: TGTGCCAGCAACCGGGACAGCTCAACCGGGGAGCTGTTTTTT

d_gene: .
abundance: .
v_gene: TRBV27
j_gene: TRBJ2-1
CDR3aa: CACSLGGEQFF
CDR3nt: TGTGCCTGCAGTTTAGGCGGTGAGCAGTTCTTC

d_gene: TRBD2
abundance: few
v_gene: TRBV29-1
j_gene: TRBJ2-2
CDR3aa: CSVSGLAGEEGLFF
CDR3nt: TGCAGCGTCTCGGGACTAGCGGGGGAGGAAGGGTTGTTTTTT

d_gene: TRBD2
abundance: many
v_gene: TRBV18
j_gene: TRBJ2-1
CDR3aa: CASSPGTSGNEQFF
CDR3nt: TGTGCCAGCAGCCCCGGGACTAGCGGTAATGAGCAGTTCTTC

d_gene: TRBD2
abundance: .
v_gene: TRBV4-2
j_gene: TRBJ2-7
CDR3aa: CASSQGDYSYEQYF
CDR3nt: TGTGCCAGCAGCCAAGGGGACTATTCCTACGAGCAGTACTTC

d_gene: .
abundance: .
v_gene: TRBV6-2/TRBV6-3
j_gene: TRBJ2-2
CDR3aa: CASSSVATESGELFF
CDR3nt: TGTGCCAGCAGTTCCGTAGCTACTGAATCCGGGGAGCTGTTTTTT